These 24 T cell receptor beta chains were sequenced from one sample in a study of T cell responses to AZD1222 COVID-19 vaccine. The protocol was immunoSEQ multiplex PCR, while the TCRdb copy is restricted to in-frame clones and leaves out a portion. Of approximately 200,000 clones detected, around 90% appear once; the ten largest clones hold approximately 7.7%. Sequencing was performed on peripheral blood, taken on day 0 of AZD1222 vaccination. These receptor sequences come from an adult in good health.

The genes are TRBV4-1 and TRBJ2-7, with a possible D match to TRBD1 (5 bases). This CDR3 spans 13 amino acids. V gave up 4 bases and J gave up 5 bases, with 12 bases separating them. Per the germline V gene, CDR1 is MGHRA and CDR2 is YSYEKL. The CDR3 region is CASSLGHLDEQYF. The CDR3 bases are TGCGCCAGCAGCCTAGGACATTTGGACGAGCAGTACTTC.

The V and J genes are TRBV30 and TRBJ1-3; a weak D match, TRBD1 (5 bases). The germline V gene has CDR1 GTSNPN and CDR2 SVGIG (reference sequence). V was cut by 2 bases and J by 4 bases, with 15 bases left in between. This CDR3 spans 15 amino acids. The CDR3 here is CAWSIDRGDGNTIYF. The CDR3, as DNA: TGTGCCTGGAGTATCGATCGGGGGGACGGAAACACCATATATTTT.

This chain links TRBV11-2 with TRBJ1-2; D is unclear. V dropped 5 bases and J dropped 0 bases, with 7 bases sitting between them. This CDR3 comprises 13 residues. Germline-derived CDR1 and CDR2 are SGHAT and FQNNGV. The DNA of the CDR3 is TGTGCCAGCAGCATAAGAGCTAACTATGGCTACACCTTC. Translating gives CASSIRANYGYTF.

The chain couples TRBV10-1 to TRBJ2-1; D unclear. Germline-derived CDR1 and CDR2 are WNHNN and SYGVQD (reference sequence). This CDR3 contains 13 residues. V lost 0 bases, J lost 7 bases, and 7 bases lay in between. CDR3 coding DNA: TGCGCCAGCAGTGAGTCTCTACAGAATGAGCAGTTCTTC. It yields the protein CASSESLQNEQFF.

The J gene is TRBJ1-6, the V gene TRBV7-6, with 8 bases identical to TRBD1. Trimming cost V 5 bases and J 10 bases; bases outside gene matches: 7. Germline-derived CDR1 and CDR2 are SGHVS and FNYEAQ. The CDR3 loop spans 14 amino acids. The CDR3 spells CASSGGQGGSPLHF. The CDR3 bases are TGTGCCAGCAGCGGTGGACAGGGCGGCTCACCCCTCCACTTT.

There are a few counts of this clone. This rearrangement joins TRBV5-1 to TRBJ2-7; D not certain. Between the trimmed V and J ends, which lost 7 bases and 7 bases, there was a span of 15 bases. The germline CDR1 and CDR2 sequences are SGHRS and YFSETQ. The CDR3 is 12 residues long. CDR3 sequence (DNA): TGCGCCAGCGCTAACCTTGGCCGGGAGCAGTACTTC. Its translation: CASANLGREQYF.

This chain uses TRBV5-1 with TRBJ2-7; perhaps TRBD1 as D (6 bases). This CDR3 contains 13 residues. Germline V gene lookup returns CDR1 SGHRS and CDR2 YFSETQ. V was trimmed by 4 bases and J by 6 bases, leaving 14 bases between them. The CDR3 loop is CASSAAQGSEQYF. In DNA, the CDR3 is TGCGCCAGCAGCGCGGCACAGGGTTCCGAGCAGTACTTC.

V gene TRBV10-3 combines with J gene TRBJ1-1; tentatively, D is TRBD1 (5 bases). CDR3 length: 15 amino acids. CDR1 is ENHRY, CDR2 SYGVKD, per germline. Trimming cost V 0 bases and J 0 bases, with 8 bases left between them. Here the CDR3 DNA reads TGTGCCATCAGTGAGTCGCAGGGAATGAACACTGAAGCTTTCTTT. Its protein product is CAISESQGMNTEAFF.

The chain combines TRBV7-2 with TRBJ2-1, with D maybe TRBD1 (6 bases). The length of the CDR3 is 13 residues. Germline CDR1 is SGHTA and CDR2 is FQGNSA. The V gene lost 2 bases and the J gene lost 5 bases, with 7 bases spanning the gap. CDR3 nucleotide sequence: TGTGCCAGCAGCTTAACAGGGAACAATGAGCAGTTCTTC. Protein: CASSLTGNNEQFF.

This clone has more than one count but fewer than ten. V usage is TRBV20-1 and J usage is TRBJ1-2; D may be TRBD1 (6 bases). CDR1 and CDR2 from the germline V gene are DFQATT and SNEGSKA (reference sequence). With 3 bases removed from V and 4 bases from J, the gap between germline ends came to 18 bases. This CDR3 region has 15 residues. This CDR3 is CSASRGDIHTYGYTF. CDR3 nucleotide sequence: TGCAGTGCTAGTAGAGGGGACATCCATACCTATGGCTACACCTTC.

The chain is built from TRBV6-6 and TRBJ2-7; D gene uncertain. Trimming took 6 bases from V and 2 from J, leaving 11 bases between them. The CDR3 is 13 residues long. Germline assignment: CDR1 MNHNY and CDR2 SVGAGI (reference sequence). The CDR3 protein is CASRPGKTYEQYF. The CDR3 DNA is TGTGCCAGCAGGCCTGGAAAAACCTACGAGCAGTACTTC.

V and J are TRBV7-3 and TRBJ2-1; 7 positions agree with TRBD2. The CDR3 is 16 residues long. Germline CDR1 and CDR2: SGHTA and FQGTGA. V shed 1 base, J shed 3 bases, and the junction held 6 bases outside the gene matches. CDR3 amino acids: CASSLNGGSFYNEQFF. In nucleotides, the CDR3 is TGTGCCAGCAGCTTAAACGGGGGGAGCTTCTACAATGAGCAGTTCTTC.

This clone was picked up one time. The chain employs TRBV5-1 and TRBJ2-7, with D maybe TRBD2 (6 bases). V was clipped by 4 bases and J by 0 bases, with 11 bases between them. Germline CDR1 is SGHRS and CDR2 is YFSETQ. This CDR3 has 14 residues. This CDR3 is CASSQGGVSYEQYF. The CDR3 region has the DNA TGCGCCAGCAGCCAAGGAGGGGTCTCCTACGAGCAGTACTTC.

V usage is TRBV4-3 and J usage is TRBJ2-7; D might be TRBD2 (5 bases). CDR1 LGHNA and CDR2 YSLEER come from the germline V gene. Trimming cost V 1 base and J 3 bases, with 13 bases left between them. The CDR3 is made up of 15 amino acids. CDR3 protein: CASSQGWRLDYEQYF. DNA of the CDR3: TGCGCCAGCAGCCAAGGATGGAGGCTGGACTACGAGCAGTACTTC.

In its sample, this clone was seen a few times. V gene TRBV7-8 combines with J gene TRBJ1-2; 9 bases agree with TRBD1. Germline V gene data show CDR1 as SGHVS and CDR2 as FQNEAQ. V lost 2 bases and J lost 4; bases outside the gene matches: 8. The CDR3 is 16 residues long. The chain's CDR3 is CASSLYRTGASYGYTF. For the CDR3, the DNA is TGTGCCAGCAGCTTATATCGGACAGGGGCTAGCTATGGCTACACCTTC.

V gene TRBV5-6 combines with J gene TRBJ1-5, with 7 nucleotides matching TRBD1. This CDR3 spans 12 amino acids. With V trimmed by 3 bases and J by 12 bases, 6 bases remained unmatched. Germline assignment: CDR1 SGHDT and CDR2 YYEEEE. The CDR3 nucleotides are TGTGCCAGCAGCTCTCCGGGACAGAGCCAGCATTTT. It is translated as CASSSPGQSQHF.

This clone was picked up a small number of times. The chain carries TRBV4-1 and TRBJ1-1; tentatively, D is TRBD1 (5 bases). The V end was cut by 3 bases, the J end by 6 bases, with 17 bases between. Germline CDR1 reads MGHRA; CDR2 reads YSYEKL. The CDR3 loop spans 15 amino acids. The CDR3 region is CASSQPLRGSPEAFF. CDR3 sequence (DNA): TGCGCCAGCAGCCAGCCCCTTCGGGGGAGCCCTGAAGCTTTCTTT.

The chain has TRBV7-9 and TRBJ2-5; tentative D call: TRBD2 (6 bases). V lost 5 bases to trimming and J lost 3 bases, with 19 bases between them. Germline loops: CDR1 SEHNR, CDR2 FQNEAQ (reference sequence). The CDR3 length is 16 residues. The CDR3 reads CASSRKSISGKETQYF. The DNA of the CDR3 is TGTGCCAGCAGCCGAAAAAGTATTAGCGGTAAAGAGACCCAGTACTTC.

This clone appeared a few times. This chain links TRBV5-8 with TRBJ1-6; D gene unclear. Trimming cost V 1 base and J 14 bases, with 4 bases left between them. Germline CDR1 reads SGHTS; CDR2 reads YDEGEE. This CDR3 contains 10 residues. CDR3 sequence reads: CASSLITLHF. The CDR3 region has the DNA TGTGCCAGCAGCTTGATCACCCTCCACTTT.

V gene TRBV7-8 combines with J gene TRBJ1-5, with D unresolved. Trimming pared 5 bases from V and 0 bases from J, leaving 11 bases between. This CDR3 is 15 amino acids long. Germline V gene lookup returns CDR1 SGHVS and CDR2 FQNEAQ. CDR3: CASSPPPDSNQPQHF. As DNA, the CDR3 is TGTGCCAGCAGCCCCCCCCCTGATAGCAATCAGCCCCAGCATTTT.

The chain uses TRBV5-1 and TRBJ2-3, with D possibly TRBD1 on 6 matching bases. CDR1 is SGHRS and CDR2 is YFSETQ in the germline V gene. This CDR3 has 13 residues. V dropped 4 bases and J dropped 4 bases, with 10 bases sitting between them. The DNA for the CDR3 is TGCGCCAGCAGCAATCAGGGGTCAGATACGCAGTATTTT. Translation: CASSNQGSDTQYF.

This chain connects TRBV6-2 or TRBV6-3 to TRBJ2-3; 11 bases fit TRBD2. Germline V gene data show CDR1 as MNHEY and CDR2 as SVGEGT. The CDR3 is made up of 15 amino acids. The V gene end was trimmed by 5 bases and the J gene end by 8 bases; junction bases not matched to a gene: 9. The CDR3: CASSRTSGGSGTQYF. CDR3 nucleotides: TGTGCCAGCAGTCGTACTAGCGGGGGCTCTGGTACGCAGTATTTT.

This sequence joins TRBV11-2 and TRBJ2-1; 8 bases agree with TRBD1. The CDR3 covers 14 residues. The V gene's germline CDR1 is SGHAT and CDR2 FQNNGV. V shed 1 base and J 5 bases; nucleotides not matched to a gene: 1. The CDR3 coding sequence is TGTGCCAGCAGCTTAGGGGACAGGCACAATGAGCAGTTCTTC. Its translation is CASSLGDRHNEQFF. Full variable domain (rest looked up from reference TRBV11-2 and TRBJ2-1): EAGVAQSPRYKIIEKRQSVAFWCNPISGHATLYWYQQILGQGPKLLIQFQNNGVVDDSQLPKDRFSAERLKGVDSTLKIQPAKLEDSAVYLCASSLGDRHNEQFFGPGTRLTVL.

The rearrangement joins TRBV27 to TRBJ1-2; 8 nucleotides match TRBD1. This CDR3 comprises 14 residues. V shed 6 bases, J shed 7 bases, and the junction held 10 bases outside the gene matches. The germline gives CDR1 MNHEY, CDR2 SMNVEV (reference sequence). DNA of the CDR3: TGTGCCAGCAGCCCCGGACAGGGAAAGGGTGGCTACACCTTC. As protein: CASSPGQGKGGYTF.